Detailed here is one T cell receptor (beta chain). Its antigen is still unknown. Other DNA sequences within the sample encode an identical CDR3. The data originate from a study of T cell responses to AZD1222 COVID-19 vaccine. Study observations and caveats: Spike as a whole was targeted by vaccine-associated CD4 TCRs, dominant at 160-218 and 743-854. Clonal diversity may have been underestimated in mostly white British donors. Reportedly, nearly half the spike-specific TCRs target unmutated variant regions.

Data came from immunoSEQ multiplex PCR; TCRdb stores just in-frame clones and leaves some out. In the table there are roughly 180,000 clones, 80% to 90% of which are singletons. V dropped 1 base and J dropped 1 base, with 7 bases sitting between them. The CDR3 is 14 residues long. The germline gives CDR1 LGHDT, CDR2 YNNKEL (reference sequence). The chain employs TRBV3-1 (or the pseudogene TRBV3-2) and TRBJ1-1; D is perhaps TRBD1 (6 bases). The sequence came from an adult in good health. The input for sequencing was peripheral blood, taken on day 0 of AZD1222 vaccination. The CDR3 spells CASSQGGGNTEAFF. In nucleotides, the CDR3 is TGTGCCAGCAGCCAAGGAGGGGGGAACACTGAAGCTTTCTTT.